This TCR beta chain was retrieved from a study of CD8+CD57+ T cells in acquired aplastic anemia. The CDR3 has 16 amino acids. The ends were cut back, 0 bases at V and 0 bases at J, with 13 bases in the middle. Germline CDR1 SQVTM, CDR2 ANQGSEA. TCR beta VDJ and CDR3 were profiled, and genomic DNA was the template. One entry per CDR3 protein, called by TCRdb with MiXCR from the reads. The repertoire holds under 75,000 distinct CDR3 sequences, 45% to 55% seen once, with about 8% in the top ten. Sequenced sample: sorted CD4+, CD8+, or CD8+CD57+ T cells (not recorded which) from PBMCs. The source of this sequence is a human donor in good health, serving as a control. The rearrangement links TRBV29-1 to TRBJ2-3, with TRBD2 as a possible D gene (5 bases). CDR3 nucleotide sequence: TGCAGCGTTGAAGATAGGATAGCGCGTAGCACAGATACGCAGTATTTT. This translates into CSVEDRIARSTDTQYF.